Listed below are T cell receptor beta chains from one sample, sequenced in a study of persistence of HIV-infected CD4 T cells. Assay: immunoSEQ multiplex PCR; the TCRdb copy retains only in-frame clones and omits some. This table holds 15,000 to 20,000 clones, 70% to 80% found once. The antigens for these receptors are not known. This specimen was CD4+ T cells sorted from PBMCs after approximately 19-hour stimulation, taken from a patient who received antiretroviral therapy. The source is an adult man with HIV who was CMV-seropositive. Each CDR3 is given with its conserved first and last residue. Fields, in order: V gene, J gene, CDR3 length, D gene, clone size, CDR3 protein, CDR3 DNA. D genes are given only for firm matches. Only part of the rows carry a size: once, few, many, or a class if the clone is expanded.

>TRBV15|TRBJ2-7|14|.|.
CATSKEIGSYEQYF
TGTGCCACCAGCAAGGAGATCGGATCCTACGAGCAGTACTTC
>TRBV19|TRBJ2-7|14|TRBD1|.
CASSEDRGAYEQYF
TGTGCCAGTAGTGAGGACAGGGGGGCCTACGAGCAGTACTTC
>TRBV11-3|TRBJ1-6|13|.|.
CASSLMRNSPLHF
TGTGCCAGCAGCTTAATGAGGAATTCACCCCTCCACTTT
>TRBV20-1|TRBJ1-2|13|TRBD1|.
CSASLDRAAGYTF
TGCAGTGCTAGTTTGGACAGGGCCGCTGGCTACACCTTC
>TRBV12-2|TRBJ1-2|16|.|.
CASRPRDRGRSYGYTF
TGTGCAAGTCGCCCCCGGGACAGGGGGCGCAGCTATGGCTACACCTTC
>TRBV7-9|TRBJ1-2|16|.|.
CASSLTQDIGDYGYTF
TGTGCCAGCAGCTTGACACAGGACATAGGAGACTATGGCTACACCTTC
>TRBV29-1|TRBJ2-7|12|.|.
CSVARGSYEQYF
TGCAGCGTTGCTCGGGGCTCCTACGAGCAGTACTTC
>TRBV21-1|TRBJ1-5|18|.|medium-sized
CASSKSKYQGAGNQPQHF
TGTGCCAGCAGCAAAAGTAAATATCAGGGGGCGGGCAATCAGCCCCAGCATTTT
>TRBV25-1|TRBJ2-7|15|TRBD1|.
CASSLPGTGFYEQYF
TGTGCCAGCAGTCTTCCCGGGACAGGGTTCTACGAGCAGTACTTC
>TRBV7-2|TRBJ2-1|15|TRBD1|.
CASSFDRVTYNEQFF
TGTGCCAGCAGCTTTGACAGGGTTACCTACAATGAGCAGTTCTTC
>TRBV7-9|TRBJ2-7|13|.|.
CASSLGGSDEQYF
TGTGCCAGCAGCTTAGGAGGGTCCGACGAGCAGTACTTC
>TRBV25-1|TRBJ1-6|15|.|.
CASSVGSSYNSPLHF
TGTGCCAGCAGTGTGGGCAGCTCCTATAATTCACCCCTCCACTTT
>TRBV18|TRBJ2-2|15|.|.
CASPVRGTNTGELFF
TGTGCCAGCCCCGTGAGGGGGACGAACACCGGGGAGCTGTTTTTT
>TRBV18|TRBJ2-5|13|.|.
CASSPRQKETQYF
TGTGCCAGCTCACCTAGGCAGAAAGAGACCCAGTACTTC
>TRBV2|TRBJ1-2|15|.|.
CASTLRDRAADGYTF
TGTGCCAGCACCCTTAGGGACCGCGCCGCGGATGGCTACACCTTC
>TRBV3-1/TRBV3-2|TRBJ2-5|14|.|.
CASSQDYGVKTQYF
TGTGCCAGCAGCCAAGATTACGGTGTGAAGACCCAGTACTTC
>TRBV5-1|TRBJ1-1|14|.|.
CASSSGMTNTEAFF
TGCGCCAGCAGCTCGGGGATGACGAACACTGAAGCTTTCTTT
>TRBV3-1/TRBV3-2|TRBJ1-3|15|.|.
CASSQGRGTARTIYF
TGTGCCAGCAGCCAAGGTAGGGGGACGGCAAGGACCATATATTTT
>TRBV5-5|TRBJ1-2|13|TRBD1|.
CASNFGTDPGYTF
TGTGCCAGCAACTTCGGGACAGACCCTGGCTACACCTTC
>TRBV6-5|TRBJ1-2|16|TRBD1|.
CASSYLKDRGPLGYTF
TGTGCCAGCAGTTACTTAAAAGACAGGGGTCCCCTTGGCTACACCTTC
>TRBV11-3|TRBJ2-1|15|TRBD2|.
CASSSAGGSYNEQFF
TGTGCCAGCAGCTCAGCGGGGGGTTCCTACAATGAGCAGTTCTTC
>TRBV19|TRBJ1-1|14|TRBD1|.
CASRETGWDTEAFF
TGTGCCAGTAGAGAGACAGGGTGGGACACTGAAGCTTTCTTT
>TRBV19|TRBJ1-5|15|.|.
CASNEGGVGNQPQHF
TGTGCCAGTAATGAGGGTGGGGTAGGCAATCAGCCCCAGCATTTT
>TRBV7-6|TRBJ2-3|15|TRBD2|.
CASSRSSGYTDTQYF
TGTGCCAGCAGCCGGAGTAGCGGGTACACAGATACGCAGTATTTT